The sample holds a few counts of the clone carrying this TCR beta chain. Its antigen is unknown. The data were obtained in a study of shared clonotypes between healthy human individuals. Study details: CD4 naive and memory got three plates each, CD8 naive two, CD8 memory one.

Study results and caveats: Estimated richness was generally greater in naive than memory subsets.

Original processing methods: ImmunoSEQ sequences covered only the junction and lacked quality scores; filtering therefore differed. Only in-frame clones appear in the TCRdb table, and some are missing; sequencing was by immunoSEQ multiplex PCR. Clone size and the V and J calls come from that table; the DNA yielded D and trimming. The table has nearly 750,000 clones, approximately 72% seen once. The source is a woman aged 25 to 45 in good health. Input material: memory CD4+ T cells sorted from blood. Subset given: CD45RA-negative fraction.

CDR3 sequence: CASSPNRGEQFF. CDR3 bases: TGTGCCAGCTCACCAAACAGGGGTGAGCAGTTCTTC. This chain uses TRBV18 with TRBJ2-1; TRBD1 matches at 7 bases. CDR1 is KGHSH and CDR2 is LQKENI in the germline V gene. V shed 2 bases and J 9 bases; nucleotides not matched to a gene: 1. There are 12 residues in the CDR3.